These 32 T cell receptor beta chains were sequenced from one sample in a study of cytomegalovirus exposure and HLA in healthy donors. PCR primers comprised 60 Vbeta and 13 Jbeta primers. The table came from immunoSEQ multiplex PCR; TCRdb's copy has only in-frame clones and leaves some out. The sample has about 180,000 clones; 76% are singletons. The sequencing input was PBMCs. The origin of the receptors is a woman in her 30s in good health and CMV-seropositive.

This clone was found a few times. This chain uses TRBV7-3 with TRBJ2-6; 8 bases are a match to TRBD1. Germline V CDR1 and CDR2: SGHTA, FQGTGA. The length of the CDR3 is 18 residues. Trimming removed 5 bases from V and 0 bases from J; junction bases left unmatched: 9. The CDR3 loop is CASSPRTGILSGANVLTF. CDR3 nucleotide sequence: TGTGCCAGCAGCCCCCGGACAGGGATTCTCTCTGGGGCCAACGTCCTGACTTTC.

The rearrangement joins TRBV11-2 to TRBJ2-5; TRBD2 aligns across 8 bases. Germline V gene data show CDR1 as SGHAT and CDR2 as FQNNGV. CDR3 length equals 16 residues. The V and J ends lost 3 bases and 6 bases, in that order; junction bases with no gene match: 12. CDR3 DNA sequence: TGTGCCAGCAGCTTTCGGTGGAGCGGGGGTGGGAAGACCCAGTACTTC. It codes for CASSFRWSGGGKTQYF.

The chain combines TRBV4-3 with TRBJ2-5; the match to TRBD1 covers 7 bases. The end of the DNA is better explained by TRBJ2-7, so the J call may be wrong. The CDR3 is 15 amino acids. Germline lookup yields CDR1 LGHNA and CDR2 YSLEER. This CDR3 is CASSRAQGSSYEQYF. The DNA for the CDR3 is TGCGCCAGCAGCCGAGCACAGGGGAGCTCCTACGAGCAGTACTTC.

This chain connects TRBV28 to TRBJ2-2; D may be TRBD1 (6 bases). V gave up 3 bases and J gave up 4 bases, with 18 bases separating them. This CDR3 is 17 amino acids long. CDR1 and CDR2 from the germline V gene are MDHEN and SYDVKM. CDR3 sequence (DNA): TGTGCCAGCAGTTTCCTTCCCCGCAGGGGTCGCACCGGGGAGCTGTTTTTT. Residues: CASSFLPRRGRTGELFF.

The chain couples TRBV7-2 to TRBJ1-4; D is unclear. Germline lookup yields CDR1 SGHTA and CDR2 FQGNSA. The V and J ends lost 5 bases and 8 bases respectively, with 18 bases between them. There are 15 residues in the CDR3. CDR3: CASSPREGSIEKLFF. In DNA, the CDR3 is TGTGCCAGCAGCCCTAGGGAGGGAAGCATCGAAAAACTGTTTTTT. The full variable domain, in which reference TRBV7-2 and TRBJ1-4 provide the parts outside the CDR3, is GAGVSQSPSNKVTEKGKDVELRCDPISGHTALYWYRQSLGQGLEFLIYFQGNSAPDKSGLPSDRFSAERTGGSVSTLTIQRTQQEDSAVYLCASSPREGSIEKLFFGSGTQLSVL.

CDR3 in DNA: TGCGCCAGCAGCTTGGGGTGGAGCGGGGCCTCTCTCCCCCAAGAGACCCAGTACTTC. Residues: CASSLGWSGASLPQETQYF. The chain employs TRBV5-1 and TRBJ2-5; 7 bases agree with TRBD2. Germline loops: CDR1 SGHRS, CDR2 YFSETQ. The CDR3 consists of 19 residues. V shed 0 bases and J 1 base; nucleotides not matched to a gene: 15.

This rearrangement joins TRBV30 to TRBJ2-3; 14 bases are a match to TRBD2. The CDR3 loop spans 15 amino acids. Germline CDR1 reads GTSNPN; CDR2 reads SVGIG (reference sequence). V was pared by 5 bases and J by 4 bases, with 5 bases of the junction left unmatched. This CDR3 reads CAWALGLAGADTQYF. In nucleotides, the CDR3 is TGTGCCTGGGCTTTGGGACTAGCGGGGGCAGATACGCAGTATTTT. The whole variable domain, remainder taken from reference TRBV30 and TRBJ2-3, is SQTIHQWPATLVQPVGSPLSLECTVEGTSNPNLYWYRQAAGRGLQLLFYSVGIGQISSEVPQNLSASRPQDRQFILSSKKLLLSDSGFYLCAWALGLAGADTQYFGPGTRLTVL.

This clone was observed a few times. The rearrangement uses TRBV10-3 and TRBJ2-7; 13 nucleotides align to TRBD2. This CDR3 comprises 17 residues. V shed 6 bases, J shed 3 bases, and the junction held 11 bases outside the gene matches. The germline gives CDR1 ENHRY, CDR2 SYGVKD. The chain's CDR3 is CAISPGLAGLLIYEQYF. The CDR3 nucleotides are TGTGCCATCAGCCCGGGACTAGCGGGGCTTCTTATCTACGAGCAGTACTTC.

This clone was seen only a few times. The J gene is TRBJ2-3, the V gene TRBV28, with 10 bases fitting TRBD1. The CDR3 runs to 17 residues. The V gene end was trimmed by 7 bases and the J gene end by 3 bases; junction bases not matched to a gene: 13. Germline V gives CDR1 MDHEN, CDR2 SYDVKM. As DNA, the CDR3 is TGTGCCAGCACTGGGGGACAGGGGTTTATCGGGACAGATACGCAGTATTTT. Translated: CASTGGQGFIGTDTQYF.

In this sample, this clone turned up once. Here the CDR3 DNA reads TGTGCCAGCAGACGTCCGAATGACAGGGGGGCTAATGAAAAACTGTTTTTT. This codes for CASRRPNDRGANEKLFF. This rearrangement joins TRBV2 to TRBJ1-4; 9 bases agree with TRBD1. This CDR3 has 17 residues. Germline assignment: CDR1 SNHLY and CDR2 FYNNEI. The V segment lost 6 bases and the J segment 3 bases; nucleotides outside the gene matches: 11. Supplemented by reference TRBV2 and TRBJ1-4, the full variable domain reads EPEVTQTPSHQVTQMGQEVILRCVPISNHLYFYWYRQILGQKVEFLVSFYNNEISEKSEIFDDQFSVERPDGSNFTLKIRSTKLEDSAMYFCASRRPNDRGANEKLFFGSGTQLSVL.

This clone was counted only a few times. The gene calls are TRBV2 and TRBJ2-7; D is undetermined. Per the germline V gene, CDR1 is SNHLY and CDR2 is FYNNEI. Between the trimmed V and J ends, which lost 8 bases and 2 bases, there was a span of 10 bases. The CDR3 is 12 residues long. In DNA, the CDR3 is TGTGCCAGCGAGGTTTCTACCTACGAGCAGTACTTC. Translated: CASEVSTYEQYF.

This sequence joins TRBV4-1 and TRBJ2-2, with 9 bases that match TRBD2. The V gene's germline CDR1 is MGHRA and CDR2 YSYEKL. The CDR3 has 16 residues. The J segment lost 5 bases and the V segment lost 1 base, leaving 5 bases of the junction unmatched. The chain's CDR3 is CASSQAGGGATGELFF. CDR3 in DNA: TGCGCCAGCAGCCAAGCGGGCGGGGGGGCGACCGGGGAGCTGTTTTTT.

The chain carries TRBV7-8 and TRBJ1-4; TRBD1 matches at 8 bases. This CDR3 has 16 residues. The V segment lost 3 bases and the J segment 8 bases; nucleotides outside the gene matches: 11. The V gene's germline CDR1 is SGHVS and CDR2 FQNEAQ. The CDR3 spells CASSFSEGQVREKLFF. For the CDR3, the DNA is TGTGCCAGCAGCTTTTCAGAGGGACAGGTCAGAGAAAAACTGTTTTTT. The whole variable domain, filled in from reference TRBV7-8 and TRBJ1-4, reads GAGVSQSPRYKVAKRGQDVALRCDPISGHVSLFWYQQALGQGPEFLTYFQNEAQLDKSGLPSDRFFAERPEGSVSTLKIQRTQQEDSAVYLCASSFSEGQVREKLFFGSGTQLSVL.

The chain combines TRBV6-5 with TRBJ2-2; D perhaps matches TRBD2 (6 bases). CDR1 and CDR2 from the germline V gene are MNHEY and SVGAGI. This CDR3 has 14 residues. With 0 bases removed from V and 7 bases from J, the gap between germline ends came to 9 bases. CDR3 region: CASSYSMRGGELFF. The CDR3 DNA reads as TGTGCCAGCAGTTACTCGATGCGGGGCGGGGAGCTGTTTTTT.

This sequence joins TRBV4-1 and TRBJ1-5; possible D gene TRBD1, 6 bases. CDR1 and CDR2 (germline): MGHRA, YSYEKL. This CDR3 has 16 amino acids. The V and J ends lost 6 bases and 2 bases respectively, with 17 bases between them. The CDR3 DNA reads as TGCGCCAGCAGTCTAAACCAGGGGCTGGGCAATCAGCCCCAGCATTTT. It is translated as CASSLNQGLGNQPQHF.

As regards this clone: This sample also contains other DNA sequences that code for the same CDR3. The DNA of the CDR3 is TGCGCCAGCAGCTCCGGGACAGGGGGCCAGCCCCAGCATTTT. This codes for CASSSGTGGQPQHF. This rearrangement joins TRBV5-1 to TRBJ1-5; 12 bases are shared with TRBD1. V gave up 3 bases and J gave up 7 bases; unmatched junction bases: 2. Germline CDR1 and CDR2: SGHRS and YFSETQ. The length of the CDR3 is 14 residues.

This chain uses TRBV4-2 with TRBJ1-2, with 7 nucleotides matching TRBD1. Germline CDR1 is LGHNA and CDR2 is YNFKEQ. The V and J ends lost 0 bases and 4 bases, in that order; junction bases with no gene match: 14. The CDR3 is 18 residues long. As DNA, the CDR3 is TGTGCCAGCAGCCAAGAATACACAGGGGAGAAGTATACCTATGGCTACACCTTC. Residues: CASSQEYTGEKYTYGYTF.

As to this clone: Additional DNA sequences in this sample encode the identical CDR3. This rearrangement joins TRBV6-6 to TRBJ1-4, with D maybe TRBD1 (5 bases). Trimming pared 2 bases from V and 8 bases from J, leaving 9 bases between. The germline gives CDR1 MNHNY, CDR2 SVGAGI (reference sequence). The CDR3 has 13 residues. The CDR3 reads CASSYRGYEKLFF. Here the CDR3 DNA reads TGTGCCAGCAGTTACAGGGGTTACGAAAAACTGTTTTTT.

The chain carries TRBV6-5 and TRBJ1-6; 8 bases agree with TRBD1. CDR3 length: 16 amino acids. CDR1 and CDR2 (germline): MNHEY, SVGAGI. V was clipped by 0 bases and J by 7 bases; unmatched bases: 5. CDR3 nucleotides: TGTGCCAGCAGTTACTCGGCAGGGGGCGGAAATTCACCCCTCCACTTT. Translated: CASSYSAGGGNSPLHF.

This rearrangement joins TRBV15 to TRBJ2-7; D is perhaps TRBD1 (6 bases). Germline lookup yields CDR1 LNHNV and CDR2 YYDKDF (reference sequence). The germline V and J ends were trimmed by 3 bases and 3 bases, with 12 bases remaining between them. This CDR3 has 14 amino acids. The CDR3 is CATSSGPDSYEQYF. For the CDR3, the DNA is TGTGCCACCAGCAGTGGTCCGGACAGCTACGAGCAGTACTTC.

The chain is built from TRBV14 and TRBJ1-3; perhaps TRBD1 as D (5 bases). Looked up from germline, CDR1 is SGHDN and CDR2 is FVKESK. The CDR3 sequence is 16 residues long. V gave up 4 bases and J gave up 8 bases, with 21 bases separating them. The CDR3 bases are TGTGCCAGCAGCCCCCAAGCGACCCGGTTAGGGGACACCATATATTTT. It is translated as CASSPQATRLGDTIYF.

J is TRBJ1-1 and V is TRBV5-1; maybe TRBD1 (5 bases). Germline V gene lookup returns CDR1 SGHRS and CDR2 YFSETQ. V was cut by 4 bases and J by 1 base, with 23 bases left in between. There are 18 residues in the CDR3. The DNA of the CDR3 is TGCGCCAGCAGCCCCCTCCCGCAGGGCACAGCTACGAACACTGAAGCTTTCTTT. Protein: CASSPLPQGTATNTEAFF.

This rearrangement joins TRBV2 to TRBJ2-2; 13 bases are a match to TRBD2. The CDR3 extends over 16 amino acids. Trimming removed 6 bases from V and 6 bases from J; junction bases left unmatched: 7. Germline V gene lookup returns CDR1 SNHLY and CDR2 FYNNEI. The CDR3 protein is CASRVTSGGAAGELFF. CDR3 bases: TGTGCCAGCAGAGTCACTAGCGGGGGGGCCGCCGGGGAGCTGTTTTTT. The whole variable domain, filled in from reference TRBV2 and TRBJ2-2, reads EPEVTQTPSHQVTQMGQEVILRCVPISNHLYFYWYRQILGQKVEFLVSFYNNEISEKSEIFDDQFSVERPDGSNFTLKIRSTKLEDSAMYFCASRVTSGGAAGELFFGEGSRLTVL.

The chain uses TRBV7-9 and TRBJ2-1; 7 bases match TRBD2. After removal of 4 bases from V and 0 bases from J, the junction contained 6 bases not matched to a gene. The germline V gene encodes CDR1 SEHNR and CDR2 FQNEAQ (reference sequence). The length of the CDR3 is 16 residues. CDR3 in amino acids: CASSSPSGSSYNEQFF. The CDR3 nucleotides read TGTGCCAGCAGCTCACCTAGCGGCAGCTCCTACAATGAGCAGTTCTTC.

The genes are TRBV5-6 and TRBJ2-4; 8 bases map to TRBD1. This CDR3 has 18 amino acids. Per the germline V gene, CDR1 is SGHDT and CDR2 is YYEEEE. V shed 4 bases, J shed 6 bases, and the junction held 18 bases outside the gene matches. In DNA, the CDR3 is TGTGCCAGCAGCCATCGGACAGGGCCCCAGAGGCTGGGAAACATTCAGTACTTC. Encoded protein: CASSHRTGPQRLGNIQYF.

This clone was detected a few times. The chain is built from TRBV4-2 and TRBJ2-7; possibly TRBD2 for D (5 bases). V was trimmed by 4 bases and J by 2 bases, leaving 18 bases between them. The CDR3 has 16 amino acids. The germline V gene encodes CDR1 LGHNA and CDR2 YNFKEQ. The CDR3 coding sequence is TGTGCCAGCAGCCCGGGAAGGACGGGGATAACCTACGAGCAGTACTTC. Translation: CASSPGRTGITYEQYF.

The chain joins TRBV29-1 to TRBJ2-3, with no clear D. Trimming removed 1 base from V and 0 bases from J, with 11 bases in between. The germline gives CDR1 SQVTM, CDR2 ANQGSEA. CDR3 length: 15 residues. The CDR3 sequence is CSVEARGPSTDTQYF. Here the CDR3 DNA reads TGCAGCGTTGAAGCCCGTGGGCCAAGCACAGATACGCAGTATTTT.

This clone came up once. V gene TRBV7-9 combines with J gene TRBJ2-3, with 10 bases lining up with TRBD1. The germline V gene has CDR1 SEHNR and CDR2 FQNEAQ (reference sequence). J gave up 4 bases and V 1 base, and 5 bases lay outside the gene matches. This CDR3 spans 16 amino acids. This CDR3 reads CASSLGTGGFSDTQYF. The CDR3 nucleotides read TGTGCCAGCAGCTTAGGGACAGGGGGGTTTTCAGATACGCAGTATTTT. Full variable domain (remainder filled in from reference TRBV7-9 and TRBJ2-3): DTGVSQNPRHKITKRGQNVTFRCDPISEHNRLYWYRQTLGQGPEFLTYFQNEAQLEKSRLLSDRFSAERPKGSFSTLEIQRTEQGDSAMYLCASSLGTGGFSDTQYFGPGTRLTVL.

This chain links TRBV21-1 with TRBJ2-7; TRBD2 reflects the table's D call only, with no check against the DNA. TRBV21-1 is flagged as a pseudogene. This CDR3 is built from 14 residues. The CDR3 coding sequence is TGTGCCAGCCTCTTCCACGGTGCCGCCTACGAGCAGTACTTC. Its translation: CASLFHGAAYEQYF.

The rearrangement uses TRBV15 and TRBJ2-7; 9 bases align to TRBD1. The CDR3 is made up of 17 amino acids. J gave up 3 bases and V 0 bases, and 9 bases lay outside the gene matches. Germline CDR1 and CDR2: LNHNV and YYDKDF (reference sequence). CDR3 amino acids: CATSRDPWDRANYEQYF. For the CDR3, the DNA is TGTGCCACCAGCAGAGATCCGTGGGACAGGGCCAACTACGAGCAGTACTTC.

The chain's CDR3 is CSARRSETQYF. The CDR3 coding sequence is TGCAGTGCTAGACGGTCGGAGACCCAGTACTTC. The chain joins TRBV20-1 to TRBJ2-5; D is uncertain. This CDR3 comprises 11 residues. CDR1 is DFQATT, CDR2 SNEGSKA, per germline (reference sequence). V was shortened by 2 bases and J by 5 bases, with 6 bases between the two germline ends.

The J gene is TRBJ2-7, the V gene TRBV7-2, with D tentatively TRBD1 (5 bases). Germline-derived CDR1 and CDR2 are SGHTA and FQGNSA. The CDR3 runs 18 residues. V lost 0 bases, J lost 2 bases, and 20 bases lay in between. The CDR3: CASSLAPPRVKLTYEQYF. The CDR3 bases are TGTGCCAGCAGCTTAGCCCCCCCCAGGGTCAAGCTTACCTACGAGCAGTACTTC.